This TCR beta chain was retrieved from a study of T cells in Graves' hyperthyroidism and ophthalmopathy. As concerns this clonotype: Just one base apart from a much larger clone, this may be a read error.

The source material, RNA transcripts, was used to amplify TCR beta CDR3 regions. RT-PCR in the first round (using the HTBI primer set) targeted the TCR CDR3. TCRdb re-called the multiplex PCR reads with MiXCR, one entry per CDR3 protein. This sample has roughly 510,000 distinct CDR3 sequences; 20% to 25% occur once, and the top ten carry around 27%. Germline V gene data show CDR1 as LNHDA and CDR2 as SQIVND (reference sequence). This CDR3 is built from 13 residues. When ophthalmopathy did not progress within 18 months, Graves' hyperthyroidism was considered stable. The study excluded patients with uncontrolled infection, other autoimmune disease, pregnancy or lactation.

The chain links TRBV19 to TRBJ1-1; the D is unclear. The receptor was derived from a man younger than 35 with Graves' hyperthyroidism. The sample comprised blood. The CDR3 nucleotides read TGTGCCAGTAGTATGGCCGACAACACTGAATCTTTCTTT. Translating it yields CASSMADNTESFF.